The rows below give T cell receptor beta chains drawn from one sample of a study of T cells in tuberculosis. Produced via immunoSEQ multiplex PCR; TCRdb's table is partial and in-frame only. The top ten hold 4% to 6.5% of the sample, which has some 31,000 clones, about 82% seen once. The sample consisted of PBMCs, taken at tuberculosis diagnosis. The receptors originated from an adult with tuberculosis. Both conserved end residues are part of each CDR3. A D gene is named only where the DNA matches it firmly. Where a row states a size, it is once, few, many or the class of an expanded clone; other rows omit it.

V: TRBV18; size: NA; J: TRBJ2-3; D: NA; DNA: TGTGCCAGCTCACCACCGGCTAGGGGGGGAGATACGCAGTATTTT; CDR3: CASSPPARGGDTQYF
V: TRBV28; size: NA; J: TRBJ2-1; D: NA; DNA: TGTGCCAGCAGTTCCACTCCTGGTTACAATGAGCAGTTCTTC; CDR3: CASSSTPGYNEQFF
V: TRBV28; size: NA; J: TRBJ2-1; D: TRBD2; DNA: TGTGCCAGCAGCCTAGCGGGAGTAAGTAATGAGCAGTTCTTC; CDR3: CASSLAGVSNEQFF
V: TRBV14; size: medium-sized; J: TRBJ2-7; D: TRBD1; DNA: TGTGCCAGCAGCTCCCAGACAGGGATAAGCGAGCAGTACTTC; CDR3: CASSSQTGISEQYF
V: TRBV7-3; size: NA; J: TRBJ1-2; D: TRBD1; DNA: TGTGCCAGCAGCTATGACAGGGCGCGTGGCTACACCTTC; CDR3: CASSYDRARGYTF
V: TRBV18; size: NA; J: TRBJ1-2; D: NA; DNA: TGTGCCAGCTCACTTTCAGGGTCTAACTATGGCTACACCTTC; CDR3: CASSLSGSNYGYTF
V: TRBV13; size: NA; J: TRBJ1-1; D: TRBD1; DNA: TGTGCCAGCAGCCTTCGGACAGGTGAGGGGAACACTGAAGCTTTCTTT; CDR3: CASSLRTGEGNTEAFF
V: TRBV5-6; size: NA; J: TRBJ2-5; D: NA; DNA: TGTGCCAGCAGCTTGGAAGCGGCAGGGAGGCGAAAGACCCAGTACTTC; CDR3: CASSLEAAGRRKTQYF
V: TRBV2; size: NA; J: TRBJ2-1; D: NA; DNA: TGTGCCAGCAGTGAAAATTCAGTCTCCTACAATGAGCAGTTCTTC; CDR3: CASSENSVSYNEQFF
V: TRBV6-1; size: NA; J: TRBJ2-7; D: TRBD2; DNA: TGTGCCAGCAGGATGACTAGCGGGAGACAGTACGAGCAGTACTTC; CDR3: CASRMTSGRQYEQYF
V: TRBV6-5; size: NA; J: TRBJ1-6; D: NA; DNA: TGTGCCAGCAGTTACGATCGGGGATCCCCCCTCCACTTT; CDR3: CASSYDRGSPLHF
V: TRBV18; size: NA; J: TRBJ2-2; D: TRBD1; DNA: TGTGCCAGCTCAGCCCAGGGGGCTGGGGGGGAGCTGTTTTTT; CDR3: CASSAQGAGGELFF
V: TRBV9; size: NA; J: TRBJ1-1; D: NA; DNA: TGTGCCAGCAGCAGAAGACAGGTGAACACTGAAGCTTTCTTT; CDR3: CASSRRQVNTEAFF
V: TRBV7-3; size: NA; J: TRBJ2-7; D: TRBD1; DNA: TGTGCCAGCAGCTTAATGGTGACAGGGAGAATACACGAGCAGTACTTC; CDR3: CASSLMVTGRIHEQYF
V: TRBV10-2; size: NA; J: TRBJ2-7; D: TRBD2; DNA: TGCGCCAGCAGTGAGTGGGCGGGAGGTTCCTACGAGCAGTACTTC; CDR3: CASSEWAGGSYEQYF
V: TRBV5-1; size: NA; J: TRBJ2-5; D: TRBD2; DNA: TGCGCCAGCAGCTTGACGGGACTAGGGTTACAGACCCAGTACTTC; CDR3: CASSLTGLGLQTQYF
V: TRBV19; size: NA; J: TRBJ2-1; D: TRBD2; DNA: TGTGCCAGTAGTATCGGACTACTAGCGGGAGGCCGGGTCAATGAGCAGTTCTTC; CDR3: CASSIGLLAGGRVNEQFF
V: TRBV4-2; size: NA; J: TRBJ1-1; D: TRBD1; DNA: TGTGCCAGCAGTCTGGACAGGATGAACACTGAAGCTTTCTTT; CDR3: CASSLDRMNTEAFF
V: TRBV2; size: NA; J: TRBJ2-7; D: TRBD1; DNA: TGTGCCAGCAGTAAGGCGGGACAGGGTTACGAGCAGTACTTC; CDR3: CASSKAGQGYEQYF
V: TRBV5-4; size: once; J: TRBJ1-2; D: NA; DNA: TGTGCCAGCAGCTTGGAAGGGGCTAGAAACTATGGCTACACCTTC; CDR3: CASSLEGARNYGYTF
V: TRBV5-1; size: NA; J: TRBJ1-1; D: NA; DNA: TGCGCCAGCAGCTTACAGGACAGCCGCACTGAAGCTTTCTTT; CDR3: CASSLQDSRTEAFF
V: TRBV19; size: NA; J: TRBJ1-1; D: TRBD1; DNA: TGTGCCAGTAGTAGGACAGGGGTGAACACTGAAGCTTTCTTT; CDR3: CASSRTGVNTEAFF
V: TRBV5-5; size: NA; J: TRBJ1-2; D: NA; DNA: TGTGCCAGCAGCTTGGCGGCAGGGCCCCAGTATGGCTACACCTTC; CDR3: CASSLAAGPQYGYTF